These T cell receptor beta chains were read from a single sample in a study of post-analysis software for immune sequencing data. TCRdb reanalysed the PCR reads using MiXCR and keeps one entry per CDR3 protein. The table has around 710,000 distinct CDR3 sequences, 46% seen once. Sequenced input: blood. The receptors derive from a girl between 5 and 17 years old with multiple sclerosis. Each CDR3 is given with its conserved first and last residue. D genes are given only for firm matches. Only part of the rows carry a size: once, few, many, or a class if the clone is expanded.

d_call clone_size j_call v_call cdr3_nt cdr3_aa
NA NA TRBJ2-7 TRBV10-2 TGCGCCAGCAGTGAGAGGCAGGTTAGCTCCTACGAGCAGTACTTC CASSERQVSSYEQYF
TRBD2 NA TRBJ2-1 TRBV19 TGTGCCAGTAGAGCGGGAGCGGGCTTAGGTGAGCAGTTCTTC CASRAGAGLGEQFF
NA NA TRBJ2-7 TRBV20-1 TGCAGTGCTCCCAACCAGGAGGGACGCGAGCAGTACTTC CSAPNQEGREQYF
TRBD2 NA TRBJ2-2 TRBV9 TGTGCCAGCAGCGTAGGGACTAGCGGGGCCGCTGACACCGGGGAGCTGTTTTTT CASSVGTSGAADTGELFF
NA NA TRBJ1-4 TRBV11-2 TGTGCCAGCAGCTTAGATCGACCAGGTCGTGAAAAACTGTTTTTT CASSLDRPGREKLFF
NA few TRBJ2-3 TRBV20-1 TGCAGTGCTACCACCCGGACGGTTCTAGGAACAGATACGCAGTATTTT CSATTRTVLGTDTQYF
NA NA TRBJ1-2 TRBV6-5 TGTGCCAGCAGGCCTCACATGGACAGAACCTATGGCTACACCTTC CASRPHMDRTYGYTF
TRBD2 NA TRBJ2-7 TRBV6-2/TRBV6-3 TGTGCCAGCAGTTACCCCCTGCGGGAGGTGGCGTACGAGCAGTACTTC CASSYPLREVAYEQYF
TRBD1 few TRBJ1-5 TRBV20-1 TGCAGTGCTAGAGCGGACAGGGGGAGGACGAGCAATCAGCCCCAGCATTTT CSARADRGRTSNQPQHF
NA NA TRBJ2-7 TRBV4-3 TGCGCCAGCAGCCAGAGGATAGGGTACGAGCAGTACTTC CASSQRIGYEQYF
NA NA TRBJ2-3 TRBV7-3 TGTGCCAGCAGCGGGAAGGGGACAGATACGCAGTATTTT CASSGKGTDTQYF
TRBD2 NA TRBJ2-7 TRBV7-3 TGTGCCAGCAGCTTATGGCGGGGGAACGAGCAGTACTTC CASSLWRGNEQYF
NA NA TRBJ2-7 TRBV5-1 TGCGCCAGCGCCTATGAGGGAGGTGGCTCCTACGAGCAGTACTTC CASAYEGGGSYEQYF
TRBD2 NA TRBJ2-3 TRBV5-1 TGCGCCAGCAGCCCCTCGAGACTAGCGGGAGGAGGGGGGACAGATACGCAGTATTTT CASSPSRLAGGGGTDTQYF
NA many TRBJ2-1 TRBV12-3/TRBV12-4 TGTGCCAGCAGTTTAGCGGGGACCCATCACAATGAGCAGTTCTTC CASSLAGTHHNEQFF
NA few TRBJ2-1 TRBV29-1 TGCAGCGTAGGACCCCTAATATCCAATGAGCAGTTCTTC CSVGPLISNEQFF
NA NA TRBJ2-7 TRBV3-1 TGTGCCAGCAGCCGAACAGACCGGACCGGGACCTGGTACTACGAGCAGTACTTC CASSRTDRTGTWYYEQYF
NA few TRBJ2-7 TRBV20-1 TGCAGTGCTAGCGATAGTGCGACCAGCTCCTACGAGCAGTACTTC CSASDSATSSYEQYF
NA few TRBJ2-1 TRBV6-6 TGTGCCAGCAGTTACTCAAGTTTCAATGAGCAGTTCTTC CASSYSSFNEQFF
NA NA TRBJ2-7 TRBV6-5 TGTGCCAGCAGCCCGGGCGGGACTGTGCAGTACTTC CASSPGGTVQYF
TRBD1 NA TRBJ2-5 TRBV2 TGTGCCAGCAGACAGGGGACCTCGCGGGAGACCCAGTACTTC CASRQGTSRETQYF
TRBD2 NA TRBJ2-7 TRBV7-2 TGTGCCAGCAGCACCGGGACTAGCGGGCCTTACGAGCAGTACTTC CASSTGTSGPYEQYF
NA NA TRBJ2-1 TRBV7-9 TGTGCCAGCAGCTTAGTGTCAGCCTACAATGAGCAGTTCTTC CASSLVSAYNEQFF
TRBD1 few TRBJ1-4 TRBV6-6 TGTGCCAGCAGTTACGACAGGGGCGTTTTGACTAATGAAAAACTGTTTTTT CASSYDRGVLTNEKLFF
TRBD1 NA TRBJ2-7 TRBV12-3/TRBV12-4 TGTGCCAGCAGTCCCCGGGACAGAAACACCTACGAGCAGTACTTC CASSPRDRNTYEQYF
NA NA TRBJ1-1 TRBV20-1 TGCAGTGCTAGTCCCCCCCGCATGAACACTGAAGCTTTCTTT CSASPPRMNTEAFF
NA NA TRBJ2-4 TRBV20-1 TGCAGTGCTAGAGCGGCAGCCAAAAACATTCAGTACTTC CSARAAAKNIQYF
TRBD2 NA TRBJ2-7 TRBV7-9 TGTGCCAGCAGCCCTTTACGAACTAGCGGGAGGGCCAGGAGGTCCTACGAGCAGTACTTC CASSPLRTSGRARRSYEQYF
NA few TRBJ2-1 TRBV12-3/TRBV12-4 TGTGCCAGCAGTTTCACGGACAGACAGTTCTTC CASSFTDRQFF
TRBD1 few TRBJ2-5 TRBV2 TGTGCCAGCACTGCAGGACAGGGTCCGTACTTC CASTAGQGPYF
NA NA TRBJ2-7 TRBV10-3 TGTGCCATCAGTGTCATAGAACAGGGCCCCCCGGACGAGCAGTACTTC CAISVIEQGPPDEQYF
TRBD1 few TRBJ2-1 TRBV10-3 TGTGCCATCAGTGACTTCAGGGACAGTGAGCAGTTCTTC CAISDFRDSEQFF
NA few TRBJ1-2 TRBV29-1 TGCAGCGTTGATGGCATCTATGGCTACACCTTC CSVDGIYGYTF
TRBD1 few TRBJ1-1 TRBV5-1 TGCGCCAGCAGCTTGGGGGACAGGGCGAACACTGAAGCTTTCTTT CASSLGDRANTEAFF
TRBD1 NA TRBJ2-7 TRBV6-2/TRBV6-3 TGTACGTACAGGGGATACGAGCAGTACTTC CTYRGYEQYF
NA many TRBJ2-5 TRBV6-6 TGTGCCAGCAGTTACACTGGGTTAGAAGAGACCCAGTACTTC CASSYTGLEETQYF
NA NA TRBJ2-7 TRBV27 TGTGCCAGCAAACCGGGCCTACCAACCTACGAGCAGTACTTC CASKPGLPTYEQYF
TRBD2 NA TRBJ2-1 TRBV9 TGTGCCAGCAGCGTAGGACTAGCGGGGCCCCACCAGTACAATGAGCAGTTCTTC CASSVGLAGPHQYNEQFF
NA NA TRBJ2-7 TRBV5-1 TGCGCCAGCAGCTTGGCGGGGGCCCCCGACTACGAGCAGTACTTC CASSLAGAPDYEQYF
NA few TRBJ2-7 TRBV12-3/TRBV12-4 TGTGCCAGCAGTACACTAGTGGGGGACCTAAGCTCCTACGAGCAGTACTTC CASSTLVGDLSSYEQYF